One sample yielded the 20 T cell receptor beta chains listed below, sequenced in a study of cytomegalovirus exposure and HLA in healthy donors. PCR used 60 Vbeta primers and 13 Jbeta primers. Repertoires were generated with immunoSEQ multiplex PCR, while TCRdb's copy carries only in-frame clones and drops some. The sample lists 200,000 to 250,000 clones, roughly 89% occurring once. The specimen was PBMCs. All receptors derive from a woman under 30 in good health and CMV-seronegative.

This rearrangement joins TRBV11-2 to TRBJ2-7; 7 bases are shared with TRBD2. V trimming: 1 base; J trimming: 6 bases; junction bases outside the gene matches: 6. The CDR3 is 14 residues long. Germline CDR1 is SGHAT and CDR2 is FQNNGV. Here the CDR3 DNA reads TGTGCCAGCAGCTTAGGGACTAGGACCTCCGAGCAGTACTTC. Translation gives CASSLGTRTSEQYF.

V is TRBV18 and J is TRBJ2-7, with D possibly being TRBD2 (5 bases). The length of the CDR3 is 15 residues. Per germline, CDR1 KGHSH and CDR2 LQKENI. With 5 bases removed from V and 6 bases from J, the gap between germline ends came to 20 bases. The CDR3 sequence: CASSTFDTSRGEQYF. The CDR3 nucleotides read TGTGCCAGCTCAACCTTTGACACCTCCCGGGGCGAGCAGTACTTC. Supplemented by reference TRBV18 and TRBJ2-7, the full variable domain reads NAGVMQNPRHLVRRRGQEARLRCSPMKGHSHVYWYRQLPEEGLKFMVYLQKENIIDESGMPKERFSAEFPKEGPSILRIQQVVRGDSAAYFCASSTFDTSRGEQYFGPGTRLTVT.

The chain employs TRBV5-1 and TRBJ2-7; TRBD1 matches at 8 bases. CDR1 and CDR2 (germline): SGHRS, YFSETQ. This CDR3 region has 14 residues. With V trimmed by 4 bases and J by 3 bases, 6 bases remained unmatched. As DNA, the CDR3 is TGCGCCAGCAGCCAGACAGGGGTGCTCTACGAGCAGTACTTC. This translates into CASSQTGVLYEQYF.

The V call is TRBV2, the J call TRBJ2-6; D gene unclear. The CDR3 has 15 residues. Germline CDR1 reads SNHLY; CDR2 reads FYNNEI. V lost 6 bases and J lost 0, with 9 bases in between. CDR3 residues: CASREVHSGANVLTF. In nucleotides, the CDR3 is TGTGCCAGCAGAGAGGTGCACTCTGGGGCCAACGTCCTGACTTTC.

This clone was recorded a few times. The genes are TRBV6-6 and TRBJ1-1; 7 bases agree with TRBD1. Germline V gene data show CDR1 as MNHNY and CDR2 as SVGAGI (reference sequence). J was trimmed by 5 bases and V by 6 bases; bases with no gene match: 6. The CDR3 has 13 residues. CDR3 protein: CASSEQGSTEAFF. DNA for the CDR3: TGTGCCAGCAGCGAACAGGGGTCGACTGAAGCTTTCTTT.

The chain recombines TRBV4-2 with TRBJ2-7, with 9 bases fitting TRBD2. Losses at the gene ends were 0 bases for V and 4 bases for J; bases not matched to a gene: 10. Germline V gives CDR1 LGHNA, CDR2 YNFKEQ. The CDR3 extends over 17 amino acids. The CDR3, as DNA: TGTGCCAGCAGCCAAGATAATAAGGCGGGAGGGCGTTACGAGCAGTACTTC. Translation gives CASSQDNKAGGRYEQYF.

The CDR3 region is CASSYGTSGSRNEQFF. CDR3 bases: TGTGCCAGCAGCTATGGGACTAGCGGGAGTAGGAATGAGCAGTTCTTC. V is TRBV5-4 and J is TRBJ2-1; 14 bases are a match to TRBD2. Unmatched junction bases numbered 6, after V lost 3 bases and J lost 7 bases. CDR1 SGHNT and CDR2 YYREEE come from the germline V gene (reference sequence). This CDR3 has 16 residues.

This chain joins TRBV5-1 and TRBJ1-5; weak D call: TRBD1 (5 bases). The CDR3 is made up of 15 amino acids. V lost 0 bases and J lost 4, with 11 bases in between. Germline values: CDR1 SGHRS, CDR2 YFSETQ. The CDR3 loop reads CASSLAATANQPQHF. The CDR3 DNA is TGCGCCAGCAGCTTGGCGGCGACAGCAAATCAGCCCCAGCATTTT. The variable domain in full, completed from reference TRBV5-1 and TRBJ1-5, reads KAGVTQTPRYLIKTRGQQVTLSCSPISGHRSVSWYQQTPGQGLQFLFEYFSETQRNKGNFPGRFSGRQFSNSRSEMNVSTLELGDSALYLCASSLAATANQPQHFGDGTRLSIL.

The genes are TRBV6-6 and TRBJ1-3; D may be TRBD1 (6 bases). Trimming left V 5 bases short and J 1 base short, with 9 bases between. This CDR3 region has 14 residues. Germline V gene data show CDR1 as MNHNY and CDR2 as SVGAGI (reference sequence). DNA of the CDR3: TGTGCCAGCAGTCGAGGACAGTCTGGAAACACCATATATTTT. It translates to CASSRGQSGNTIYF.

V usage is TRBV6-1 and J usage is TRBJ2-2; perhaps TRBD2 as D (5 bases). The CDR3 runs to 15 residues. Trimming took off 2 bases at V and 5 bases at J, with 12 bases between the two ends. Germline CDR1 reads MNHNS; CDR2 reads SASEGT. CDR3 sequence: CASSEFLGETGELFF. CDR3 bases: TGTGCCAGCAGTGAATTTCTGGGAGAAACCGGGGAGCTGTTTTTT.

The chain links TRBV27 to TRBJ2-1, with 8 bases identical to TRBD1. J lost 7 bases, V lost 6 bases, and 20 bases had no gene match. From germline, CDR1 is MNHEY and CDR2 SMNVEV (reference sequence). This CDR3 has 18 residues. This CDR3 reads CASRSGTGGVNWENEQFF. The CDR3 DNA sequence: TGTGCCAGCAGATCCGGGACAGGAGGAGTTAATTGGGAGAATGAGCAGTTCTTC.

This clone was recorded a few times. The chain couples TRBV11-2 to TRBJ1-2; TRBD1 matches 8 bases. Germline V gene sequence: CDR1 SGHAT, CDR2 FQNNGV. With 6 bases clipped from V and 5 bases from J, the junction kept 8 bases outside the gene matches. The CDR3 covers 14 residues. CDR3 residues: CASRYAGQEYGYTF. The CDR3 coding sequence is TGTGCCAGCAGGTATGCGGGACAGGAGTATGGCTACACCTTC. The whole variable domain, filled in from reference TRBV11-2 and TRBJ1-2, reads EAGVAQSPRYKIIEKRQSVAFWCNPISGHATLYWYQQILGQGPKLLIQFQNNGVVDDSQLPKDRFSAERLKGVDSTLKIQPAKLEDSAVYLCASRYAGQEYGYTFGSGTRLTVV.

The chain is built from TRBV7-2 and TRBJ2-7, with unresolved D. CDR3 length: 12 residues. The germline V gene encodes CDR1 SGHTA and CDR2 FQGNSA. V was shortened by 2 bases and J by 0 bases, with 2 bases between the two germline ends. The CDR3 here is CASSLRSYEQYF. The DNA of the CDR3 is TGTGCCAGCAGCTTACGCTCCTACGAGCAGTACTTC.

The V gene is TRBV6-5, the J gene TRBJ2-7; the match to TRBD1 covers 7 bases. The germline CDR1 and CDR2 sequences are MNHEY and SVGAGI. The V gene end was trimmed by 0 bases and the J gene end by 6 bases; junction bases not matched to a gene: 5. The CDR3 loop spans 14 amino acids. CDR3 region: CASSYSPTGSEQYF. CDR3 coding DNA: TGTGCCAGCAGTTACTCCCCGACAGGGTCCGAGCAGTACTTC.

Turning to this clone: Relative to the germline gene, one junction end is altered; a read error may explain this. The gene calls are TRBV2 and TRBJ1-5; 8 nucleotides match TRBD1. The germline V gene has CDR1 SNHLY and CDR2 FYNNEI. CDR3 length: 14 amino acids. CDR3 sequence: CASSEGTGNQPQHF. The CDR3 nucleotides read TGTGCCAGCAGCGAGGGGACAGGCAACCAGCCCCAGCATTTT. The whole variable domain, filled in from reference TRBV2 and TRBJ1-5, reads EPEVTQTPSHQVTQMGQEVILRCVPISNHLYFYWYRQILGQKVEFLVSFYNNEISEKSEIFDDQFSVERPDGSNFTLKIRSTKLEDSAMYFCASSEGTGNQPQHFGDGTRLSIL.

This chain joins TRBV7-2 and TRBJ2-7, with TRBD1 matching 9 bases. CDR1 is SGHTA and CDR2 is FQGNSA in the germline V gene. The V gene end was trimmed by 4 bases and the J gene end by 6 bases; junction bases not matched to a gene: 10. CDR3 length: 15 amino acids. The CDR3 region has the DNA TGTGCCAGCAGCTGGATTTCGACAGGGGGAAGCGAGCAGTACTTC. Translation gives CASSWISTGGSEQYF.

This chain uses TRBV7-2 with TRBJ1-2; tentatively, D is TRBD1 (6 bases). V lost 4 bases and J 0 bases, leaving 18 bases between the germline ends. Germline V gene lookup returns CDR1 SGHTA and CDR2 FQGNSA. The CDR3 extends over 17 amino acids. The CDR3 DNA is TGTGCCAGCAGCTCCGACGGGGGGGGCCCCGCTAACTATGGCTACACCTTC. It encodes CASSSDGGGPANYGYTF.

The chain couples TRBV6-6 to TRBJ2-1, with D perhaps matching TRBD1 (6 bases). Trimming removed 2 bases from V and 9 bases from J, with 17 bases in between. The length of the CDR3 is 15 residues. Germline V gene sequence: CDR1 MNHNY, CDR2 SVGAGI (reference sequence). For the CDR3, the DNA is TGTGCCAGCAGTTACGACCCCCACCTAGGGGGTGAGCAGTTCTTC. Translated, it gives CASSYDPHLGGEQFF.

V gene TRBV20-1 combines with J gene TRBJ2-7; D unclear. This CDR3 comprises 9 residues. V lost 6 bases and J 7 bases, leaving 7 bases between the germline ends. Germline V gene data show CDR1 as DFQATT and CDR2 as SNEGSKA (reference sequence). In DNA form, the CDR3 reads TGCAGTGCGGGCTGGGAGCAGTACTTC. This sequence encodes CSAGWEQYF.

This chain links TRBV27 with TRBJ1-1; weak D call: TRBD1 (6 bases). The germline CDR1 and CDR2 sequences are MNHEY and SMNVEV (reference sequence). The V end lost 5 bases, the J end lost 6 bases, and 13 bases lay between the germline ends. This CDR3 contains 13 residues. The CDR3 nucleotides are TGTGCCAGCAGTCCCAGGGGATTCGCTGAAGCTTTCTTT. It encodes CASSPRGFAEAFF.